This TCR beta chain originates from a study of CD8 T cells in Susac syndrome. cDNA came from about 0.5 to 1 ug RNA primed by random hexamers. TCRdb reprocessed the immunoSEQ multiplex PCR reads via MiXCR and lists one record per CDR3 protein. The sample lists about 200,000 distinct CDR3 sequences, approximately 90% seen once, with about 0.12% in the top ten. V lost 2 bases to trimming and J lost 8 bases; unmatched junction nucleotides: 8. The germline V gene encodes CDR1 SGDLS and CDR2 YYNGEE. The CDR3 length is 16 residues. The specimen was CD8+ T cells from PBMCs. The source is a human donor with multiple sclerosis. The chain combines TRBV9 with TRBJ2-1, with 12 bases matching TRBD2. The CDR3 nucleotides read TGTGCCAGCAGCGTCATTGCTAGCGGGGGGGCCGATGAGCAGTTCTTC. Protein sequence: CASSVIASGGADEQFF.